This T cell receptor (beta chain) was identified during a study of OX40 agonist ivuxolimab in advanced cancers. Across the study: Dose-escalation subjects each had hepatocellular carcinoma, melanoma, renal cell or head and neck cancer. Under the entry rules, prior anti-PD-1, anti-PD-L1 or anti-CTLA-4 therapy was allowed, and 35% to 40% had some.

Data came from immunoSEQ multiplex PCR; TCRdb stores just in-frame clones and leaves some out. The table has tens of thousands of clones, approximately 81% seen once. This CDR3 has 16 residues. V dropped 4 bases and J dropped 2; count of bases not matched to a gene: 8. Germline CDR1 LGHNA, CDR2 YNFKEQ. As regards this clone: Its specificity is not known.

Broader study findings: At 0.1 to 3.0 mg/kg and by week 6, CD4+ and CD8+ T cells in the blood had expanded clonally.

Baseline, cycle 4 day 1, and cycle 7 day 1 were the blood sampling points. The gene calls are TRBV4-2 and TRBJ2-3, with TRBD2 identical over 8 bases. The sequenced sample was CD4+ or CD8+ T cells sorted from blood, obtained in a trial of the OX40 agonist ivuxolimab. This receptor was identified in an adult with an advanced solid tumor such as melanoma, head and neck, liver or kidney cancer. CDR3 bases: TGTGCCAGCAGCCCCCTCATAGCGGGGTTCACAGATACGCAGTATTTT. Residues: CASSPLIAGFTDTQYF.